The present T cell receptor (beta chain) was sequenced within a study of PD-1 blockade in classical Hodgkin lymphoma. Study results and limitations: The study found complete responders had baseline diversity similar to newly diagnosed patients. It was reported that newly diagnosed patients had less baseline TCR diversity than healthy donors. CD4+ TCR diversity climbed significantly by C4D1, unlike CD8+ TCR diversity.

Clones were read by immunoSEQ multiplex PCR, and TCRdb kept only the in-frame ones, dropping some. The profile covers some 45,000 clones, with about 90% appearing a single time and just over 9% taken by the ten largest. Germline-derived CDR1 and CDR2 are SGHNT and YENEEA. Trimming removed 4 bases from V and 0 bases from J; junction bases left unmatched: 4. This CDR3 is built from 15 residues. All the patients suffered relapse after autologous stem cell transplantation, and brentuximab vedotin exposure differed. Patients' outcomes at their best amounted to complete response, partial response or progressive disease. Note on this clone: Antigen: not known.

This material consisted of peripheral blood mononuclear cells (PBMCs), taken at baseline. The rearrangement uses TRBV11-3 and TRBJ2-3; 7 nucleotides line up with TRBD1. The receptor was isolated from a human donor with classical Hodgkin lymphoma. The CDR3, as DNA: TGTGCCAGCAGCTCGGACAGGCGGAGCACAGATACGCAGTATTTT. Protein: CASSSDRRSTDTQYF.